These T cell receptor beta chains were read from a single sample in a study of blood T cell repertoires in COVID-19. The repertoire was sequenced with immunoSEQ multiplex PCR; TCRdb's copy has only in-frame clones and lacks some. Here the sample spans around 300,000 clones, 85% to 90% being singletons. Sequenced material: PBMCs or T cells enriched from blood (not recorded which). These receptors originate from a woman younger than 35 who had recovered from COVID-19. CDR3s include the opening cysteine and the closing phenylalanine or tryptophan. The order of the fields is D gene, V gene, clone size, J gene, CDR3 DNA, CDR3 protein. D genes are given only for firm matches. Some rows have no size entry. The others give once, few or many, or a class for an expanded clone.

>TRBD2|TRBV5-4|NA|TRBJ2-7
TGTGCCAGCAGCAGCGTAGCGGGATCCTACGAGCAGTACTTC
CASSSVAGSYEQYF
>TRBD1|TRBV7-8|NA|TRBJ1-1
TGTGCCAGCAGCTTAGCCCCCCCGGACAGGGTGGGCCCTCTGAACACTGAAGCTTTCTTT
CASSLAPPDRVGPLNTEAFF
>NA|TRBV20-1|NA|TRBJ1-1
TGCAGTGCTAGTCACCCAGGGAGGAATGAAGCTTTCTTT
CSASHPGRNEAFF
>NA|TRBV29-1|NA|TRBJ2-1
TGCAGCGTTGGGGCAGGGGTGGGATACAATGAGCAGTTCTTC
CSVGAGVGYNEQFF
>TRBD2|TRBV10-2|NA|TRBJ2-7
TGCGCCAGCAGTGAGGACGGGGGGGGTCGTGACGAGCAGTACTTC
CASSEDGGGRDEQYF
>NA|TRBV27|NA|TRBJ1-5
TGTGCCAGCAGTTTATCTTCCCATAGCAATCAGCCCCAGCATTTT
CASSLSSHSNQPQHF
>NA|TRBV10-1|NA|TRBJ2-5
TGCGCCAGCAGTTCGAGATTCCAAGAGACCCAGTACTTC
CASSSRFQETQYF
>NA|TRBV15|NA|TRBJ2-5
TGTGCCACCAGCAGCGCGGGGGCTCTGCAAGAGACCCAGTACTTC
CATSSAGALQETQYF
>NA|TRBV6-5|NA|TRBJ1-5
TGTGCCAGCGGTAGGGACACGTCGTCGAATCAGCCCCAGCATTTT
CASGRDTSSNQPQHF
>TRBD1|TRBV6-5|NA|TRBJ1-4
TGTGCCAGCATTCTAGACAGGGGAGGGGAAAAACTGTTTTTT
CASILDRGGEKLFF
>NA|TRBV18|NA|TRBJ2-3
TGTGCCAGCTCACCACGGGCCGGGGAGGGCACAGATACGCAGTATTTT
CASSPRAGEGTDTQYF
>TRBD1|TRBV9|NA|TRBJ2-7
TGTGCCAGCAGCGTAACCCGGACAGGGAGCGAGCAGTACTTC
CASSVTRTGSEQYF
>NA|TRBV4-1|NA|TRBJ2-5
TGCGCCAGCAGCCAAGATGGGACACAAGAGACCCAGTACTTC
CASSQDGTQETQYF
>NA|TRBV19|once|TRBJ1-1
TGTGCCAGTAGTATCTACGGGGAGAGAGTGAACACTGAAGCTTTCTTT
CASSIYGERVNTEAFF
>NA|TRBV6-6|NA|TRBJ2-7
TGTGCCAGCAGATGGACAGCAGACGAGCAGTACTTC
CASRWTADEQYF
>TRBD1|TRBV7-8|few|TRBJ1-2
TGTGCCAGCAGCTTGGGACAGGGGAATGGCTACACCTTC
CASSLGQGNGYTF
>TRBD1|TRBV4-1|NA|TRBJ2-5
TGCGCCAGCAGGAACCCGGGACAGAAAGAGACCCAGTACTTC
CASRNPGQKETQYF
>NA|TRBV29-1|NA|TRBJ2-1
TGCAGCGTTGAAGATCCGTCCTACAGCTCCTACAATGAGCAGTTCTTC
CSVEDPSYSSYNEQFF
>TRBD1|TRBV2|NA|TRBJ1-4
TGTGCCAGCAGCTGGACAGGCCCTAATGAAAAACTGTTTTTT
CASSWTGPNEKLFF
>TRBD1|TRBV9|NA|TRBJ2-2
TGTGCCAGCAGCGTGGACAGGCCGAACACCGGGGAGCTGTTTTTT
CASSVDRPNTGELFF
>NA|TRBV21-1|NA|TRBJ1-5
TGTGCCACCAAACCCTCCGGGACAGGGGTTTATAGCAATCAGCCCCAGCATTTT
CATKPSGTGVYSNQPQHF
>TRBD1|TRBV27|NA|TRBJ1-2
TGTGCCAGCAGTCGACAAGGGGGCTGGGTTGGCTACACCTTC
CASSRQGGWVGYTF
>TRBD1|TRBV27|few|TRBJ1-2
TGTGCCAGCAGTCTCACCTGGACAGGGGCAACCTATGGCTACACCTTC
CASSLTWTGATYGYTF
>NA|TRBV2|NA|TRBJ1-5
TGTGCCAGCAGTGAAGGGGGGCCCTACAATCAGCCCCAGCATTTT
CASSEGGPYNQPQHF
>NA|TRBV4-1|NA|TRBJ1-4
TGCGCCAGCAGCCAAGTCGGGTCAACTAATGAAAAACTGTTTTTT
CASSQVGSTNEKLFF
>NA|TRBV28|NA|TRBJ1-2
TGTGCCAGCACCCCTCCGGGCAGGGAGGGGATGGGCTACACCTTC
CASTPPGREGMGYTF
>TRBD2|TRBV18|NA|TRBJ2-3
TGTGCCAGCTCACCAACAACTAGCGGGGGTTCAGATACGCAGTATTTT
CASSPTTSGGSDTQYF
>TRBD1|TRBV3-1/TRBV3-2|NA|TRBJ1-4
TGTGCCAGCAGCCCCAGGACAGGATTTAATGAAAAACTGTTTTTT
CASSPRTGFNEKLFF
>TRBD2|TRBV6-4|once|TRBJ2-3
TGTGCCAGCAGTGACTCTAGCGGGGCAGATACGCAGTATTTT
CASSDSSGADTQYF
>TRBD1|TRBV27|NA|TRBJ1-1
TGTGCCAGCAGTTTATTTCCAGGGGGCCTCGGAACTGAAGCTTTCTTT
CASSLFPGGLGTEAFF
>NA|TRBV19|NA|TRBJ2-1
TGTGCCAGTAGCGTACCCGGTGAGCAGTTCTTC
CASSVPGEQFF
>NA|TRBV2|NA|TRBJ2-3
TGTGCCAGCAGTGTTGGGGGGTCCACAGATACGCAGTATTTT
CASSVGGSTDTQYF
>NA|TRBV29-1|NA|TRBJ1-2
TGCAGCGCCGAGGGTGGCAGACCCTATGGCTACACCTTC
CSAEGGRPYGYTF
>TRBD2|TRBV18|few|TRBJ2-7
TGTGCCAGCTCACCACCAGGGACTATGTTATACGAGCAGTACTTC
CASSPPGTMLYEQYF
>TRBD2|TRBV29-1|NA|TRBJ2-3
TGCAGCGTTGAAGGGTCTAGCGGGGGGGCGAGTGTCACAGATACGCAGTATTTT
CSVEGSSGGASVTDTQYF